This T cell receptor (beta chain) was sequenced during a study of CD4 T cells in relation to SARS-CoV-2 and coronaviruses listed by TCRdb under 2021. A note on the overall study: The ViraFEST assay cultured PBMCs with antigen for nine to eleven days, then sequenced TCR beta CDR3s to find antigen-specific clonal expansions. An HIV-1 Nef peptide pool or a no-peptide culture served as the negative reference condition. The Adaptive Biotechnologies TCR-sequencing kit was used to sequence samples from three pre-COVID donors and the naive versus memory experiments, whereas other data were Illumina-based. The study assessed, at the TCR clonotype level, memory CD4+ T cell crossreactivity between SARS-CoV-2 and common cold coronavirus spike proteins. HLA restriction was mapped for shared crossreactive spike epitopes using patient-derived lymphoblastoid cell lines. Expansion assays from other donors in the study were sequenced with a different, Illumina-based TCR-beta assay.

The library was generated by the immunoSEQ multiplex PCR assay. The source study handled its data this way. During preprocessing, nonproductive sequences were removed, along with CDR3s that did not begin with C, did not end with F or W, or were shorter than 7 amino acids. Antigen-specific clonotypes were called with the MANAFEST web app, based on expansion relative to reference and other culture wells. A clone was considered positive if significant expansion relative to the reference culture was observed in 2 of 3 replicate wells at an FDR below 0.05. For a clone to be considered positive, significant expansion relative to all other tandem wells and an odds ratio above 5 were also required. CDR3 homology was measured as pairwise Levenshtein distance, computed with the stringdist R package after trimming three terminal residues from each end. In TCRdb, the immuneACCESS table is reduced to in-frame sequences with V and J assigned. These tables do not hold every clone; where another copy was compared, an unresolved V gene accounts for under half, and the others remain unexplained. The DNA gave D and trimming, while V, J and clone size come from that table. Across this sample there are approximately 25,000 clones, with about 79% seen only once. Jointly, the top ten make up 20% to 25% of the sample.

CD4+ T cells from unexposed donors were collected before the COVID-19 pandemic (2011-2018). After 10 to 11 days of culture, CD4+ T cells were isolated with the EasySep CD4+ T cell isolation kit. Unexposed donor CD4+ T cells were tested for reactivity to SARS-CoV-2 S and N and four common cold coronavirus spike pools, as cell number allowed. Each well held 2 million to 2.5 million PBMCs cultured in IMDM containing approximately 4.7% human AB serum and 10 IU/ml IL-2. Half of the culture medium was replaced with fresh IL-2-containing medium on days 3 and 7. In general, every peptide culture condition was set up in three replicate wells. Leukapheresis product for the unexposed donors was purchased commercially. Ficoll-Paque PLUS gradient centrifugation was used to isolate PBMCs from either whole blood or leukapheresis product. PBMCs were either cryopreserved at -140 degrees C or used fresh in the expansion assay. The QIAamp Micro DNA Kit was used to extract genomic DNA from the CD4+ T cells.

Worth noting for this clone: The specificity of this receptor is unknown. No much larger clone exists at a distance of one base, and base qualities are not known.

The CDR3 covers 14 residues, taking in both the cysteine and the phenylalanine. The kept DNA is CDR3 alone, 42 bases in frame from the first base. Trimming costs V 2 bases and J 3 bases, and their ends lie 8 bases apart. CDR1 and CDR2, per the germline V gene (reference sequence), are GTSNPN and SVGIG. Overall results and qualifications from the work: Crossreactivity analysis was centred on spike protein, so crossreactivity against other viral proteins was not assessed. The study was limited by small numbers of patients and tested TCRs. Roughly 64% of donors had memory CD4+ clonotypes that crossrecognized SARS-CoV-2 and at least one common cold coronavirus spike. Significantly weaker SARS-CoV-2-driven expansion was shown by crossreactive clones than by monoreactive clones, consistent with antigenic imprinting. Because no donor provided both pre-pandemic and post-infection samples, tracing the source of pre-existing responses was limited.

The V and J segments used are TRBV30 and TRBJ2-6; the D gene is not confidently resolved. Sequencing used CD4+ T cells from PBMCs, cultured in vitro. This clonotype originated in a human donor in good health. This receptor carries the CDR3 CAWSKGNGANVLTF. The sequenced DNA is TGTGCCTGGAGTAAGGGTAATGGGGCCAACGTCCTGACTTTC.